Following are 9 T cell receptor beta chains from one sample sequenced in a study of technical replicates of blood from a few donors. The repertoire was sequenced with immunoSEQ multiplex PCR; TCRdb's copy has only in-frame clones and lacks some. The sample records some 82,000 clones, roughly 93% being singletons. What was sequenced was T cells isolated from PBMCs. The receptors derive from a human donor in good health.

The chain uses TRBV7-9 and TRBJ1-5; 11 positions match TRBD1. The CDR3 contains 14 residues. CDR1 and CDR2 (germline): SEHNR, FQNEAQ (reference sequence). Losses at the gene ends were 6 bases for V and 4 bases for J; bases not matched to a gene: 2. CDR3 amino acids: CASRGTGGNQPQHF. The CDR3 nucleotides are TGTGCCAGCAGGGGGACAGGGGGAAATCAGCCCCAGCATTTT.

The genes are TRBV6-6 and TRBJ2-7, with 7 bases lining up with TRBD1. CDR1 is MNHNY and CDR2 is SVGAGI in the germline V gene (reference sequence). With 10 bases clipped from V and 1 base from J, the junction kept 7 bases outside the gene matches. The CDR3 is made up of 13 amino acids. The CDR3 here is CAIQRGPSYEQYF. The CDR3 DNA sequence: TGTGCCATCCAGAGGGGGCCGTCCTACGAGCAGTACTTC.

This chain connects TRBV2 to TRBJ2-5, with D possibly TRBD1 on 5 matching bases. The CDR3 extends over 12 amino acids. Per germline, CDR1 SNHLY and CDR2 FYNNEI. The V end lost 9 bases, the J end lost 3 bases, and 11 bases lay between the germline ends. The CDR3 DNA is TGTGCCAGTTCCAGGGTTAAAGAGACCCAGTACTTC. Its translation is CASSRVKETQYF.

This clone was seen a single time. The rearrangement links TRBV7-3 to TRBJ1-2; TRBD1 is a possible D gene (6 bases). Germline-derived CDR1 and CDR2 are SGHTA and FQGTGA. The CDR3 is 15 amino acids. Trimming took 5 bases from V and 8 from J, leaving 21 bases between them. The CDR3 loop reads CASSPGVGGAKGYTF. DNA for the CDR3: TGTGCCAGCAGCCCGGGGGTTGGGGGGGCGAAGGGCTACACCTTC.

V usage is TRBV6-6 and J usage is TRBJ2-5, with D uncertain. CDR1 is MNHNY and CDR2 is SVGAGI in the germline V gene (reference sequence). Between the trimmed V and J ends, which lost 5 bases and 5 bases, there was a span of 12 bases. The CDR3 has 13 amino acids. The CDR3, as DNA: TGTGCCAGCAGTCATCCGGTGAGGGAGACCCAGTACTTC. It is translated as CASSHPVRETQYF.

The V gene is TRBV11-2, the J gene TRBJ1-2; perhaps TRBD1 as D (5 bases). Trimming shortened V by 4 bases and J by 2 bases, and 11 bases separated the two germline ends. The CDR3 contains 14 residues. CDR1 and CDR2 from the germline V gene are SGHAT and FQNNGV. The CDR3 DNA sequence: TGTGCCAGCAGCTGGATGGCAGGGAACTATGGCTACACCTTC. It translates to CASSWMAGNYGYTF.

V gene TRBV6-5 combines with J gene TRBJ2-7; a weak D match, TRBD1 (6 bases). The CDR3 loop spans 12 amino acids. V lost 5 bases to trimming and J lost 4 bases, with 9 bases between them. Germline CDR1 reads MNHEY; CDR2 reads SVGAGI. The CDR3 loop reads CASSPGQYEQYF. The CDR3 DNA reads as TGTGCCAGCAGTCCCGGACAGTACGAGCAGTACTTC.

The chain employs TRBV28 and TRBJ2-7; 7 nucleotides align to TRBD1. The CDR3 length is 14 residues. V trimming: 8 bases; J trimming: 0 bases; junction bases outside the gene matches: 7. Germline V gene sequence: CDR1 MDHEN, CDR2 SYDVKM. The DNA of the CDR3 is TGTGCCAGCTTCTCGGGGACAGTCTCCTACGAGCAGTACTTC. Translation gives CASFSGTVSYEQYF.

This chain uses TRBV5-1 with TRBJ1-4, with D unclear. The CDR3 totals 14 residues. CDR1 and CDR2 (germline): SGHRS, YFSETQ. Trimming took 1 base from V and 4 from J, leaving 8 bases between them. The CDR3 sequence: CASSLNRGNEKLFF. DNA of the CDR3: TGCGCCAGCAGCTTGAATCGGGGTAATGAAAAACTGTTTTTT. The variable domain in full, completed from reference TRBV5-1 and TRBJ1-4, reads KAGVTQTPRYLIKTRGQQVTLSCSPISGHRSVSWYQQTPGQGLQFLFEYFSETQRNKGNFPGRFSGRQFSNSRSEMNVSTLELGDSALYLCASSLNRGNEKLFFGSGTQLSVL.